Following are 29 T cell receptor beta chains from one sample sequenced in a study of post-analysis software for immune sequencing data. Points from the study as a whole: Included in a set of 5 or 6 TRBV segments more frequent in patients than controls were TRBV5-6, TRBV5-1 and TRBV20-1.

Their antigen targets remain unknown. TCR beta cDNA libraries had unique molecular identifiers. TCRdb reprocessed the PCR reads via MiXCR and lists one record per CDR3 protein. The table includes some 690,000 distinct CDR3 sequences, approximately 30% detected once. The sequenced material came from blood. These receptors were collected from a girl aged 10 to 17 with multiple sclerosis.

The CDR3: CASSSARLATGMRGQFF. The CDR3 region has the DNA TGCGCCAGCAGCTCCGCCAGACTAGCTACGGGGATGAGGGGGCAGTTCTTC. This chain connects TRBV5-1 to TRBJ2-1; TRBD2 matches 7 bases. Germline values: CDR1 SGHRS, CDR2 YFSETQ. With V trimmed by 3 bases and J by 12 bases, 21 bases remained unmatched. The CDR3 extends over 17 amino acids.

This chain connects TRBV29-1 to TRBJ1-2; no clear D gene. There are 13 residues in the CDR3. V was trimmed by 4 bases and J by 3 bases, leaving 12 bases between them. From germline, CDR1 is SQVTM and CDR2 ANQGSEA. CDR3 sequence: CSVGFGQYYGYTF. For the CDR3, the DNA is TGCAGCGTTGGATTTGGGCAGTACTATGGCTACACCTTC.

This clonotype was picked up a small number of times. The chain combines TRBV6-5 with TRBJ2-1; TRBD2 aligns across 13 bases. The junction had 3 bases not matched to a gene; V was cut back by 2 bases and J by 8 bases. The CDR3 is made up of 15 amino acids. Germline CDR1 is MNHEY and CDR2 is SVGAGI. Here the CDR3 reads CASSYGTSGVYEQFF. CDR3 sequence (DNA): TGTGCCAGCAGTTACGGGACTAGCGGGGTCTATGAGCAGTTCTTC.

CDR3 bases: TGCGCCAGCAGCCAAGATCTTACAGTAGGCTACGAGCAGTACTTC. Its translation: CASSQDLTVGYEQYF. The chain carries TRBV4-3 and TRBJ2-5; D gene unclear. The better agreement between TRBJ2-7 and the DNA end casts doubt on the J call. The CDR3 contains 15 residues. The germline CDR1 and CDR2 sequences are LGHNA and YSLEER.

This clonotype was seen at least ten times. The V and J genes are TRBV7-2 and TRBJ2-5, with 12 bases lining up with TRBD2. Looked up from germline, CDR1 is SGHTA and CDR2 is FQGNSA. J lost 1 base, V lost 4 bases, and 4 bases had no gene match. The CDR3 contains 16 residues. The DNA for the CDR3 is TGTGCCAGCAGCTCAACTAGCGGGGGGTTCCAAGAGACCCAGTACTTC. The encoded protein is CASSSTSGGFQETQYF. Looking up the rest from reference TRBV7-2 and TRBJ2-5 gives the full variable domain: GAGVSQSPSNKVTEKGKDVELRCDPISGHTALYWYRQSLGQGLEFLIYFQGNSAPDKSGLPSDRFSAERTGGSVSTLTIQRTQQEDSAVYLCASSSTSGGFQETQYFGPGTRLLVL.

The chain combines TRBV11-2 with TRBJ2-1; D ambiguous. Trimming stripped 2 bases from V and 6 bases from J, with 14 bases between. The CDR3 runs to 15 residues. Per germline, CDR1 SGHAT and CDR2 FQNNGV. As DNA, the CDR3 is TGTGCCAGCAGCTTATTCGTGGGGTTGGGCAATGAGCAGTTCTTC. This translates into CASSLFVGLGNEQFF.

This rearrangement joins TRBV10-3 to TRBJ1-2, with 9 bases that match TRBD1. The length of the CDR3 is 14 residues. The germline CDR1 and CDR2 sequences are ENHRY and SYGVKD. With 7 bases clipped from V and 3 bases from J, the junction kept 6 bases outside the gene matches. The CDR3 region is CAITRTGEDYGYTF. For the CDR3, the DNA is TGTGCCATCACCCGGACAGGGGAGGACTATGGCTACACCTTC.

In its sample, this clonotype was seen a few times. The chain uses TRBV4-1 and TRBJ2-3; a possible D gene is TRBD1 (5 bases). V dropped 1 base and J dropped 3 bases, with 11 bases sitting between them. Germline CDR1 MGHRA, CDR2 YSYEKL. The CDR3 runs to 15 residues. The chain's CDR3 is CASSQGQGWTDTQYF. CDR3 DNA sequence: TGCGCCAGCAGCCAAGGGCAGGGCTGGACAGATACGCAGTATTTT.

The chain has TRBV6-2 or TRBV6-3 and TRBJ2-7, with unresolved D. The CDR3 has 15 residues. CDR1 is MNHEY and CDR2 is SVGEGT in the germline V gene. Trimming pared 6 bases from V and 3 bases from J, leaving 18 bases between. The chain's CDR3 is CASRSTGSIHYEQYF. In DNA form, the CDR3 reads TGTGCCAGCAGATCCACCGGGTCAATCCACTACGAGCAGTACTTC.

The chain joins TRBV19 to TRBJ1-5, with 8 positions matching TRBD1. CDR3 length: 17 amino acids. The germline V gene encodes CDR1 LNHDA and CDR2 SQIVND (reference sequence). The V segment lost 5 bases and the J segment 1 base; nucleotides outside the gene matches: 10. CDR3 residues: CASSLQDRVFSNQPQHF. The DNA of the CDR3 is TGTGCCAGTAGTCTCCAGGACAGGGTTTTCAGCAATCAGCCCCAGCATTTT.

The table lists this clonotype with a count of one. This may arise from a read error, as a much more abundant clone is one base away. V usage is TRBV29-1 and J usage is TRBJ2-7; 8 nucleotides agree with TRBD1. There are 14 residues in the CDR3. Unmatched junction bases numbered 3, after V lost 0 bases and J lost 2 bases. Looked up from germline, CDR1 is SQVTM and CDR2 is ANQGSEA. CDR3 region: CSVEEEQGAYEQYF. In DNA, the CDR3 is TGCAGCGTTGAAGAGGAACAGGGGGCCTACGAGCAGTACTTC.

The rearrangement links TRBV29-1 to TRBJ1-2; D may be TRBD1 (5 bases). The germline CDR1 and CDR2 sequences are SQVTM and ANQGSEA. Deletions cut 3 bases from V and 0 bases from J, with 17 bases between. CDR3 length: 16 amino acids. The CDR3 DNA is TGCAGCGTTGAGGGGACGTACCGCGAACCTAACTATGGCTACACCTTC. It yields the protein CSVEGTYREPNYGYTF.

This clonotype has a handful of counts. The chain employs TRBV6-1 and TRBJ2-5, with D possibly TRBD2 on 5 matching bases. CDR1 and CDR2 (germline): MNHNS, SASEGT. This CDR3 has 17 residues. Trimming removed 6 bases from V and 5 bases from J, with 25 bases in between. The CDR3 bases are TGTGCCAGCAGCCGAAGGCGGGTAGCGAGTTTGGGGGAGACCCAGTACTTC. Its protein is CASSRRRVASLGETQYF.

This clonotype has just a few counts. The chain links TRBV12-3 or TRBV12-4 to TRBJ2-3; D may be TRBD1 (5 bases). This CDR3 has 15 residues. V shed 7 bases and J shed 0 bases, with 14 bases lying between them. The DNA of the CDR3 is TGTGCCAGCATATTTTCGGACACCAGCACAGATACGCAGTATTTT. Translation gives CASIFSDTSTDTQYF.

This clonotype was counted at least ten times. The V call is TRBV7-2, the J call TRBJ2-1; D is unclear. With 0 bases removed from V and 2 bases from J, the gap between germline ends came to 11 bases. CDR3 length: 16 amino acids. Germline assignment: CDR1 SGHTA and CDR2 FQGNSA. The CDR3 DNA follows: TGTGCCAGCAGCTTAGCGCTAGGGTCCACCTACAATGAGCAGTTCTTC. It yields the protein CASSLALGSTYNEQFF.

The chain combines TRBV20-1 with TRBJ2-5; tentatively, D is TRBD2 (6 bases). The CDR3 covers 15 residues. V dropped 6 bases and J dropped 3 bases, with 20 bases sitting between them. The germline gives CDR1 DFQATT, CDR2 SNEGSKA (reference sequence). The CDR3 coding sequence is TGCAGTGCCGCGTTCCTTTGGCGGGGAAAAGAGACCCAGTACTTC. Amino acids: CSAAFLWRGKETQYF.

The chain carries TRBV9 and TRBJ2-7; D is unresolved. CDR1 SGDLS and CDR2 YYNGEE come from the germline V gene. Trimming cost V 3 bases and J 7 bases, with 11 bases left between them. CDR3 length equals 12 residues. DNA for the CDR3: TGTGCCAGCAGCGCGAACCAGAAAGAGCAGTACTTC. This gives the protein CASSANQKEQYF.

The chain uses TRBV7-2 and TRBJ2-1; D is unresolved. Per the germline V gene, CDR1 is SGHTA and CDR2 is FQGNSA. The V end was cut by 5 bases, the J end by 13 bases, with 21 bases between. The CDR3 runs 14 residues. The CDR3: CASSQRRIQETQFF. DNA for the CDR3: TGTGCCAGCAGCCAAAGGCGGATACAAGAGACCCAGTTCTTC.

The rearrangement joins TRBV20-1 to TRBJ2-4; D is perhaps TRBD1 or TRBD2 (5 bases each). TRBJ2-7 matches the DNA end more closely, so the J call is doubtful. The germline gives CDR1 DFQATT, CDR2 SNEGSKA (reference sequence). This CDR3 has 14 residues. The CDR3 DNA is TGCAGTGCTAGCCCCGGTGGGACCTCCTACGAGCAGTACTTC. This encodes CSASPGGTSYEQYF.

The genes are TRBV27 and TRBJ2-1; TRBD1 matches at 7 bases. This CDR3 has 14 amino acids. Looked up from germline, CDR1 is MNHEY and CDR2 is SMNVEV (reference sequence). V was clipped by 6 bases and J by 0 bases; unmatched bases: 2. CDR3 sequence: CASRPGGSYNEQFF. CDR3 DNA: TGTGCCAGCAGGCCAGGGGGCTCCTACAATGAGCAGTTCTTC.

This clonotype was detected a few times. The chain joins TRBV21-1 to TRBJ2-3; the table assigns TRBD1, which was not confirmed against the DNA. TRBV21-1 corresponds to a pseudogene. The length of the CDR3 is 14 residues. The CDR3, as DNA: TGTGCCAGCAGCATCTTACAGGGAACAGATACGCAGTATTTT. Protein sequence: CASSILQGTDTQYF.

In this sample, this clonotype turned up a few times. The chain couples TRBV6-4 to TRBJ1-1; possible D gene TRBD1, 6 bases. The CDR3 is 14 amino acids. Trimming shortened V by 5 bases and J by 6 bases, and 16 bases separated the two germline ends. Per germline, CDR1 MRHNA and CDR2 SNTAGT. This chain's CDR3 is CASSSAKGGAEAFF. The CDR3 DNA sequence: TGTGCCAGCAGTTCGGCCAAGGGGGGTGCTGAAGCTTTCTTT.

As DNA, the CDR3 is TGCGCCAGCAGCTTGTCGGCCAGCACAGATACGCAGTATTTT. Translating gives CASSLSASTDTQYF. The chain is built from TRBV5-1 and TRBJ2-3; D remains ambiguous. Between the trimmed V and J ends, which lost 1 base and 0 bases, there was a span of 6 bases. The CDR3 has 14 amino acids. Germline V gene sequence: CDR1 SGHRS, CDR2 YFSETQ.

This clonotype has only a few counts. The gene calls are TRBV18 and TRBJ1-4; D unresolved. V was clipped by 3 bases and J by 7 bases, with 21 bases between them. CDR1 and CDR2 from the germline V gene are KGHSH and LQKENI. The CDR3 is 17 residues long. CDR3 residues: CASSPSVGAGGGEKLFF. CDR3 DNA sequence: TGTGCCAGCTCACCGTCTGTCGGTGCAGGCGGAGGTGAAAAACTGTTTTTT.

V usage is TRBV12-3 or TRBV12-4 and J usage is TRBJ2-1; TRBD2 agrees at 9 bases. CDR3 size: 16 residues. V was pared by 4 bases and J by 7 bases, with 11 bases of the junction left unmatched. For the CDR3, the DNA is TGTGCCAGCAGTTACTCCTCGGCTAGCGGGAAAAATGAGCAGTTCTTC. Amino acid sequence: CASSYSSASGKNEQFF.

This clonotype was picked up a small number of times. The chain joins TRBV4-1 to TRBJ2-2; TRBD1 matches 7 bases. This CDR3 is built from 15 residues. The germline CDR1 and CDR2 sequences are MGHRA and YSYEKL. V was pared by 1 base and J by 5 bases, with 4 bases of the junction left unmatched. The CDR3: CASSQGGTATGELFF. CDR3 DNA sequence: TGCGCCAGCAGCCAAGGAGGGACAGCAACCGGGGAGCTGTTTTTT.

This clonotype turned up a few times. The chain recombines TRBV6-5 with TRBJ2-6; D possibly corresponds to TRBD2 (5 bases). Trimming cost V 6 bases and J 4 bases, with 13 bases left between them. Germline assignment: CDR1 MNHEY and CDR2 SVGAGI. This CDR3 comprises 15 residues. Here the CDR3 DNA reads TGTGCCAGCAGACCACTAGGTCTGGGGGCCAACGTCCTGACTTTC. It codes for CASRPLGLGANVLTF.

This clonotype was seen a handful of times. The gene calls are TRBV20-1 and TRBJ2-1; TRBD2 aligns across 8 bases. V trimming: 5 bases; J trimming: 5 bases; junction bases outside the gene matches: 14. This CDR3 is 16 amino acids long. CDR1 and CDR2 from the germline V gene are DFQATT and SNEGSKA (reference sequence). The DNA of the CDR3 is TGCAGTGCTCACAACACTCAAGCGGGAGTTGACAATGAGCAGTTCTTC. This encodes CSAHNTQAGVDNEQFF.

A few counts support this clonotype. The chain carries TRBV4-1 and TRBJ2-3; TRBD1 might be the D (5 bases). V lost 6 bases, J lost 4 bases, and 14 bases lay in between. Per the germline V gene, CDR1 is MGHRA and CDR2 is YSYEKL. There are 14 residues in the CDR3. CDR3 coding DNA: TGCGCCAGCAGACGTAACCTAGGGGCAGATACGCAGTATTTT. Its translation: CASRRNLGADTQYF.